The following is a T cell receptor (beta chain) sequence with its context. Its antigen target is currently unknown. No much larger clone exists at a distance of one base, and base qualities are not known. One collaborating source in Seattle enrolled patients while the patients were actively infected and followed the patients over time throughout the course of disease. The collaborating institutions used their own protocols to collect whole blood in K2EDTA tubes. Collaborator samples were shipped for TCRbeta analysis as frozen whole blood, isolated PBMCs, or DNA extracted from either sample type. The sample is drawn from a study of blood T cell repertoires in COVID-19 (dated by TCRdb to between 2020 and 2021). With respect to the entire study: Collaborator samples came from the United States, Italy and Spain and covered acute and convalescent phases of COVID-19. The prospective study material was composed of cDNA or gDNA derived from T cells, B-cell-depleted T cells, or PBMCs. Deeply sampled blood TCRbeta repertoires from subjects exposed to, actively infected with, or recovered from COVID-19 were included in the dataset. The repertoires were made available in a free public database intended to serve as a resource for research on the immune response to SARS-CoV-2. Samples were obtained from the ongoing ImmuneRACE study (first 160 participants) and from 1,254 subjects provided by 6 global collaborators. Nearly every sample came with metadata listing a de-identified subject ID, COVID-19 status, age in years and sex. Where available, HLA class I and class II types were obtained from metadata supplied by the sample provider rather than from assay-based typing. What the authors observed across the whole study: How much clinical and demographic metadata was included differed by source and by participant, and the metadata was provided uncurated.

The germline V gene provides CDR1 KGHDR and CDR2 SFDVKD. From its cysteine to its phenylalanine, the CDR3 spans 17 amino acids. This entry keeps only the CDR3 DNA: 51 bases, framed from base 1. Trimming takes 3 bases off V and 7 bases off J; junction bases not matched to a gene: 12. TCRbeta CDR3 regions were amplified from genomic DNA by means of the immunoSEQ Assay, a bias-controlled multiplex PCR. As for the original processing: The number of nucleated cells in each sample was estimated by amplification of reference gene primers within the assay. Sequence reads were collapsed and filtered to measure the absolute abundance of every unique TCRbeta CDR3 rearrangement. For each sample, productive Simpson clonality was calculated as the square root of Simpson's diversity index across productive rearrangements. TCRdb retrieved this table from immuneACCESS and kept in-frame rearrangements only. Not all clones are present; in checked studies, unresolved V genes account for under half, and no reason is known for the remainder. The V and J calls and clone size are taken from that table; D and trimming were inferred from the DNA. Counted in this sample were around 130,000 clones; less than 90% of them appeared once. The biggest ten clones account for about 8.1% of the sample.

The sample consisted of peripheral blood. The TCR originated in a young man with COVID-19, enrolled during active disease. The sequence links TRBV24-1 to TRBJ2-2, with 8 middle bases fitting TRBD2. The CDR3 region has the sequence CATSDPTRGALVGELFF. DNA sequence: TGTGCCACCAGTGATCCTACGCGGGGGGCTTTGGTCGGGGAGCTGTTTTTT.